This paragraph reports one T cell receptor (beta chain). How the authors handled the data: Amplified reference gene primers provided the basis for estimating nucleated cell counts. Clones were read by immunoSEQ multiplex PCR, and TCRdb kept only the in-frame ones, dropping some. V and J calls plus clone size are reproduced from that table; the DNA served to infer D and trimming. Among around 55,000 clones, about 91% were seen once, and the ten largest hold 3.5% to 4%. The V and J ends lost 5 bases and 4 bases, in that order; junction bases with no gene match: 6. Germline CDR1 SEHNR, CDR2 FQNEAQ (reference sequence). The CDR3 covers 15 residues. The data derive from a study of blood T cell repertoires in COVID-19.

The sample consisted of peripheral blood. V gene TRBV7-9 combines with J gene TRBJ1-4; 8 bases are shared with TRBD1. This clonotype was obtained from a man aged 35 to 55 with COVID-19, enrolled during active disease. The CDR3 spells CASSTRQGFNEKLFF. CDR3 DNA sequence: TGTGCCAGCAGCACCCGACAGGGGTTTAATGAAAAACTGTTTTTT.